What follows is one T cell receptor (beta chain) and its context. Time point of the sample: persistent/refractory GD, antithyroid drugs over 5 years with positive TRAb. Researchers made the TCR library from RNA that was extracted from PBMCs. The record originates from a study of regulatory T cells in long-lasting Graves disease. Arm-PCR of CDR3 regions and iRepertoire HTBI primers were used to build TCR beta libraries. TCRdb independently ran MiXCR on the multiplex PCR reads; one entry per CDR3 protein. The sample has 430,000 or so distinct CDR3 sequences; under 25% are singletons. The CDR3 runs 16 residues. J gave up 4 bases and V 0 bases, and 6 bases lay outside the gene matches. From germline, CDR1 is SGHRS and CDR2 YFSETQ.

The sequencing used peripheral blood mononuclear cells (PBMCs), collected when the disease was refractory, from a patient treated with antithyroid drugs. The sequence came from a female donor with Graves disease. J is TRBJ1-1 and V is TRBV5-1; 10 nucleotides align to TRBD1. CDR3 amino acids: CASSLGPTGGLTEAFF. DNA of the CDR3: TGCGCCAGCAGCTTGGGGCCGACAGGGGGCCTCACTGAAGCTTTCTTT. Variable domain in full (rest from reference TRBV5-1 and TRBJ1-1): KAGVTQTPRYLIKTRGQQVTLSCSPISGHRSVSWYQQTPGQGLQFLFEYFSETQRNKGNFPGRFSGRQFSNSRSEMNVSTLELGDSALYLCASSLGPTGGLTEAFFGQGTRLTVV.